These 27 T cell receptor beta chains were sequenced from one sample in a study of cytomegalovirus exposure and HLA in healthy donors listed by TCRdb under 2017. The library was prepared using the immunoSEQ multiplex PCR assay. A mixture of 60 forward primers for TCR Vbeta segments and 13 reverse primers for TCR Jbeta segments was used in the multiplex PCR. TCRdb stores this immuneACCESS table with in-frame sequences only. Part of the clones is absent; in the studies checked, under half of the shortfall reflects unresolved V genes, and no reason is known for the rest. The sample records 95,000 to 150,000 clones, around 81% of which are singletons. The ten largest clones take up 2.2% of the sample. The sequenced sample was PBMCs. These receptor sequences come from a woman between 35 and 50 years old in good health and CMV-seronegative.

The table lists this clone with a count of one. The J gene is TRBJ1-1, the V gene TRBV18, with 7 bases identical to TRBD1. Germline CDR1 reads KGHSH; CDR2 reads LQKENI. J was trimmed by 1 base and V by 4 bases; bases with no gene match: 3. The CDR3 runs to 14 residues. Here the CDR3 reads CASSRDRENTEAFF. The CDR3 bases are TGTGCCAGCTCACGGGACAGAGAGAACACTGAAGCTTTCTTT.

V gene TRBV2 combines with J gene TRBJ2-2, with D maybe TRBD2 (7 bases). V was shortened by 8 bases and J by 2 bases, with 21 bases between the two germline ends. Germline values: CDR1 SNHLY, CDR2 FYNNEI. This CDR3 is built from 17 residues. In DNA, the CDR3 is TGTGCCAGCTCCCCCTTAGTAGGGGGGGCCAACACCGGGGAGCTGTTTTTT. This translates into CASSPLVGGANTGELFF.

This clone was detected once. This rearrangement joins TRBV7-8 to TRBJ1-6, with a tentative D call TRBD1 (5 bases). Germline lookup yields CDR1 SGHVS and CDR2 FQNEAQ. Trimming cost V 5 bases and J 9 bases, with 14 bases left between them. The CDR3 is 14 amino acids. The CDR3 sequence: CASSPTTGGSPLHF. The CDR3 DNA is TGTGCCAGCAGCCCCACTACAGGTGGTTCACCCCTCCACTTT. Full variable domain (remainder filled in from reference TRBV7-8 and TRBJ1-6): GAGVSQSPRYKVAKRGQDVALRCDPISGHVSLFWYQQALGQGPEFLTYFQNEAQLDKSGLPSDRFFAERPEGSVSTLKIQRTQQEDSAVYLCASSPTTGGSPLHFGNGTRLTVT.

The genes are TRBV7-9 and TRBJ1-1; a possible D gene is TRBD1 (6 bases). The CDR3 is made up of 12 amino acids. The germline V and J ends were trimmed by 5 bases and 4 bases, with 8 bases remaining between them. Germline loops: CDR1 SEHNR, CDR2 FQNEAQ (reference sequence). CDR3 region: CASSQQGTEAFF. As DNA, the CDR3 is TGTGCCAGCAGCCAACAGGGCACTGAAGCTTTCTTT.

The rearrangement joins TRBV2 to TRBJ2-2; TRBD1 matches 7 bases. Looked up from germline, CDR1 is SNHLY and CDR2 is FYNNEI. The CDR3 runs to 13 residues. Trimming at V came to 8 bases and at J to 1 base, leaving 1 base not matched to a gene. The CDR3 DNA is TGTGCCAGCCGGGACAGGAACACCGGGGAGCTGTTTTTT. Its protein is CASRDRNTGELFF.

The rearrangement joins TRBV4-1 to TRBJ1-1; a possible D gene is TRBD1 (5 bases). This CDR3 contains 17 residues. In germline, CDR1 is MGHRA, CDR2 YSYEKL. V was pared by 2 bases and J by 0 bases, with 16 bases between. CDR3 sequence: CASSQQGVGPMNTEAFF. The CDR3 DNA sequence: TGCGCCAGCAGCCAACAAGGGGTTGGCCCCATGAACACTGAAGCTTTCTTT.

The J gene is TRBJ1-5, the V gene TRBV1; the listed D gene, TRBD1, was not tested against the DNA. TRBV1 is reported as a pseudogene. CDR3 length: 17 residues. CDR3 loop: CTSSQDRLRRGNQPQHF. CDR3 in DNA: TGCACCAGCAGCCAAGATAGGTTGCGCAGGGGTAATCAGCCCCAGCATTTT.

V usage is TRBV6-5 and J usage is TRBJ1-2; 12 bases map to TRBD1. The CDR3 is made up of 15 amino acids. V was clipped by 4 bases and J by 6 bases; unmatched bases: 6. The germline V gene encodes CDR1 MNHEY and CDR2 SVGAGI. In nucleotides, the CDR3 is TGTGCCAGCAGTTCCCCGGGACAGGGGGCACATGGCTACACCTTC. The encoded protein is CASSSPGQGAHGYTF.

The chain joins TRBV12-1 to TRBJ2-7; the table gives TRBD2 as D, unverified against the DNA. TRBV12-1 represents a pseudogene. This CDR3 is built from 12 residues. CDR3 nucleotide sequence: TGTGCCAGCAGCTTTCCCCCGGGAGAGCAGTACTTC. As protein: CASSFPPGEQYF.

The chain carries TRBV4-3 and TRBJ2-4; TRBD2 aligns across 7 bases. The CDR3 is 15 residues long. V trimming: 0 bases; J trimming: 8 bases; junction bases outside the gene matches: 7. From germline, CDR1 is LGHNA and CDR2 YSLEER. CDR3 loop: CASSQDYRTSDIQYF. For the CDR3, the DNA is TGCGCCAGCAGCCAAGATTATAGGACTAGTGACATTCAGTACTTC.

This clone was picked up a small number of times. This chain connects TRBV5-1 to TRBJ2-3, with 11 bases identical to TRBD2. In germline, CDR1 is SGHRS, CDR2 YFSETQ. V lost 4 bases to trimming and J lost 2 bases; unmatched junction nucleotides: 3. The CDR3 is 15 amino acids. Here the CDR3 DNA reads TGCGCCAGCAGCCCTAGCGGGAGGCACACAGATACGCAGTATTTT. It codes for CASSPSGRHTDTQYF. The full variable domain, rest sourced from reference TRBV5-1 and TRBJ2-3, is KAGVTQTPRYLIKTRGQQVTLSCSPISGHRSVSWYQQTPGQGLQFLFEYFSETQRNKGNFPGRFSGRQFSNSRSEMNVSTLELGDSALYLCASSPSGRHTDTQYFGPGTRLTVL.

The DNA of the CDR3 is TGCGCCCCCAGCCCATCCTACAATGAGCAGTTCTTC. Residues: CAPSPSYNEQFF. The chain employs TRBV4-3 and TRBJ2-1, with D unresolved. The germline gives CDR1 LGHNA, CDR2 YSLEER. The CDR3 spans 12 residues. The ends were cut back, 11 bases at V and 1 base at J, with 9 bases in the middle.

The rearrangement joins TRBV5-1 to TRBJ2-7; 8 positions match TRBD2. Germline V gene sequence: CDR1 SGHRS, CDR2 YFSETQ. CDR3 length: 15 residues. The V gene end was trimmed by 0 bases and the J gene end by 5 bases; junction bases not matched to a gene: 7. CDR3 amino acids: CASSLVGTRGDEQYF. In DNA, the CDR3 is TGCGCCAGCAGCTTGGTTGGGACTAGGGGGGACGAGCAGTACTTC.

The chain recombines TRBV27 with TRBJ2-3; the match to TRBD2 covers 12 bases. V lost 6 bases, J lost 5 bases, and 6 bases stayed unmatched. Germline CDR1 and CDR2: MNHEY and SMNVEV (reference sequence). The CDR3 length is 15 residues. This chain's CDR3 is CASSSTSGGVDTQYF. Written as DNA, the CDR3 is TGTGCCAGCAGCTCGACTAGCGGGGGCGTAGATACGCAGTATTTT.

The J gene is TRBJ1-2, the V gene TRBV25-1, with D perhaps matching TRBD1 (6 bases). The V end lost 2 bases, the J end lost 7 bases, and 14 bases lay between the germline ends. The CDR3 totals 14 residues. CDR1 is MGHDK and CDR2 is SYGVNS in the germline V gene. The CDR3 loop is CASSEPGVSGGYTF. In DNA form, the CDR3 reads TGTGCCAGCAGTGAACCAGGGGTCTCAGGTGGCTACACCTTC.

The rearrangement links TRBV7-9 to TRBJ2-3; 7 bases are a match to TRBD1. This CDR3 has 13 residues. V shed 11 bases, J shed 1 base, and the junction held 6 bases outside the gene matches. Germline-derived CDR1 and CDR2 are SEHNR and FQNEAQ (reference sequence). This chain's CDR3 is CAGTGVGTDTQYF. CDR3 DNA sequence: TGTGCCGGTACAGGGGTTGGCACAGATACGCAGTATTTT.

This chain links TRBV5-1 with TRBJ1-2; D is possibly TRBD1 (6 bases). The length of the CDR3 is 15 residues. Germline V gene sequence: CDR1 SGHRS, CDR2 YFSETQ. The V end was cut by 4 bases, the J end by 0 bases, with 13 bases between. CDR3 region: CASSPGTPPNYGYTF. CDR3 coding DNA: TGCGCCAGCAGCCCGGGGACACCCCCTAACTATGGCTACACCTTC.

Details on this clone: This sample also contains other DNA sequences that code for the same CDR3. V and J are TRBV19 and TRBJ1-5; D remains ambiguous. Trimming took 3 bases from V and 0 from J, leaving 9 bases between them. Germline V gene sequence: CDR1 LNHDA, CDR2 SQIVND (reference sequence). The CDR3 spans 15 residues. The CDR3 reads CASSIGTVSNQPQHF. The CDR3 nucleotides are TGTGCCAGTAGTATTGGAACAGTTAGCAATCAGCCCCAGCATTTT.

The gene calls are TRBV7-8 and TRBJ1-3; possibly TRBD1 for D (6 bases). Germline V gene data show CDR1 as SGHVS and CDR2 as FQNEAQ. V gave up 2 bases and J gave up 4 bases, with 9 bases separating them. The CDR3 is 14 residues long. CDR3 DNA sequence: TGTGCCAGCAGCTTAAGGGGGAACGGAAACACCATATATTTT. Translation gives CASSLRGNGNTIYF.

The chain joins TRBV7-9 to TRBJ2-2, with D maybe TRBD1 (5 bases). V lost 2 bases and J lost 1, with 14 bases in between. Germline V lookup: CDR1 SEHNR, CDR2 FQNEAQ (reference sequence). This CDR3 contains 17 residues. The CDR3 nucleotides read TGTGCCAGCAGCTTAAGTTCAAGGCAGGGGAACACCGGGGAGCTGTTTTTT. This translates into CASSLSSRQGNTGELFF.

This chain connects TRBV19 to TRBJ1-1; TRBD1 matches 7 bases. V lost 10 bases and J lost 3; bases outside the gene matches: 5. This CDR3 is built from 12 residues. Per germline, CDR1 LNHDA and CDR2 SQIVND (reference sequence). The CDR3 here is CATSGGYTEAFF. The DNA for the CDR3 is TGTGCCACCTCAGGGGGGTACACTGAAGCTTTCTTT.

This chain connects TRBV18 to TRBJ2-3; maybe TRBD1 (6 bases). Trimming stripped 4 bases from V and 2 bases from J, with 13 bases between. From germline, CDR1 is KGHSH and CDR2 LQKENI. The CDR3 covers 15 residues. CDR3 protein: CASSLNRVNTDTQYF. CDR3 bases: TGTGCCAGCTCACTTAACAGGGTTAACACAGATACGCAGTATTTT. The full variable domain, in which reference TRBV18 and TRBJ2-3 provide the parts outside the CDR3, is NAGVMQNPRHLVRRRGQEARLRCSPMKGHSHVYWYRQLPEEGLKFMVYLQKENIIDESGMPKERFSAEFPKEGPSILRIQQVVRGDSAAYFCASSLNRVNTDTQYFGPGTRLTVL.

The rearrangement uses TRBV2 and TRBJ1-6; 7 nucleotides agree with TRBD1. Per germline, CDR1 SNHLY and CDR2 FYNNEI. Losses at the gene ends were 0 bases for V and 4 bases for J; bases not matched to a gene: 12. This CDR3 is 19 amino acids long. CDR3 residues: CASSEAVGQLRNYNSPLHF. The CDR3 DNA sequence: TGTGCCAGCAGTGAAGCGGTGGGACAGCTCCGGAATTATAATTCACCCCTCCACTTT.

The rearrangement joins TRBV14 to TRBJ2-7; 12 nucleotides agree with TRBD2. V was clipped by 1 base and J by 2 bases; unmatched bases: 9. CDR1 and CDR2 from the germline V gene are SGHDN and FVKESK. The length of the CDR3 is 18 residues. CDR3 bases: TGTGCCAGCAGCCAAGTCGGACTAGCGGGACGTCCCGCCTACGAGCAGTACTTC. It encodes CASSQVGLAGRPAYEQYF. Supplemented by reference TRBV14 and TRBJ2-7, the full variable domain reads EAGVTQFPSHSVIEKGQTVTLRCDPISGHDNLYWYRRVMGKEIKFLLHFVKESKQDESGMPNNRFLAERTGGTYSTLKVQPAELEDSGVYFCASSQVGLAGRPAYEQYFGPGTRLTVT.

V is TRBV18 and J is TRBJ1-1; D not resolved. This CDR3 region has 14 residues. The V end lost 2 bases, the J end lost 3 bases, and 10 bases lay between the germline ends. From germline, CDR1 is KGHSH and CDR2 LQKENI. The CDR3 is CASSPYQAYTEAFF. In nucleotides, the CDR3 is TGTGCCAGCTCACCATACCAGGCCTACACTGAAGCTTTCTTT.

This clone was counted only a few times. The rearrangement links TRBV2 to TRBJ2-7; tentative D call: TRBD1 (5 bases). The germline V and J ends were trimmed by 4 bases and 4 bases, with 11 bases remaining between them. Germline lookup yields CDR1 SNHLY and CDR2 FYNNEI. CDR3 length: 13 residues. The CDR3, as DNA: TGTGCCAGCAGTGCCCAGACAGTATACGAGCAGTACTTC. Translated: CASSAQTVYEQYF.

The V and J genes are TRBV7-2 and TRBJ1-1; possible D gene TRBD1, 6 bases. CDR1 is SGHTA and CDR2 is FQGNSA in the germline V gene. This CDR3 is 14 amino acids long. V was cut by 1 base and J by 1 base, with 7 bases left in between. The CDR3 sequence: CASSLVGGNTEAFF. The CDR3 DNA follows: TGTGCCAGCAGCTTAGTAGGGGGGAACACTGAAGCTTTCTTT. Full variable domain (missing parts from reference TRBV7-2 and TRBJ1-1): GAGVSQSPSNKVTEKGKDVELRCDPISGHTALYWYRQSLGQGLEFLIYFQGNSAPDKSGLPSDRFSAERTGGSVSTLTIQRTQQEDSAVYLCASSLVGGNTEAFFGQGTRLTVV.